This T cell receptor (beta chain) was sequenced during a study of siplizumab effects on memory and regulatory T cells. To note about this clone: Its antigen is unidentified.

Study-wide points: Proliferating Tregs' suppressive function in siplizumab cultures went unconfirmed.

The V gene lost 0 bases and the J gene lost 0 bases, with 15 bases spanning the gap. The CDR3 spans 18 residues. Germline V gene data show CDR1 as LNHDA and CDR2 as SQIVND (reference sequence). Produced via immunoSEQ multiplex PCR; TCRdb's table is partial and in-frame only. The sample has 70,000 to 100,000 clones, approximately 93% seen once; the top ten hold 6% to 7%. The sample taken for sequencing was CD8+ T cells sorted from blood. The J gene is TRBJ1-3, the V gene TRBV19; D gene unclear. The source of this sequence is a human donor in good health. CDR3 bases: TGTGCCAGTAGTATAGATCTATACAGCCATAGCTCTGGAAACACCATATATTTT. This translates into CASSIDLYSHSSGNTIYF.